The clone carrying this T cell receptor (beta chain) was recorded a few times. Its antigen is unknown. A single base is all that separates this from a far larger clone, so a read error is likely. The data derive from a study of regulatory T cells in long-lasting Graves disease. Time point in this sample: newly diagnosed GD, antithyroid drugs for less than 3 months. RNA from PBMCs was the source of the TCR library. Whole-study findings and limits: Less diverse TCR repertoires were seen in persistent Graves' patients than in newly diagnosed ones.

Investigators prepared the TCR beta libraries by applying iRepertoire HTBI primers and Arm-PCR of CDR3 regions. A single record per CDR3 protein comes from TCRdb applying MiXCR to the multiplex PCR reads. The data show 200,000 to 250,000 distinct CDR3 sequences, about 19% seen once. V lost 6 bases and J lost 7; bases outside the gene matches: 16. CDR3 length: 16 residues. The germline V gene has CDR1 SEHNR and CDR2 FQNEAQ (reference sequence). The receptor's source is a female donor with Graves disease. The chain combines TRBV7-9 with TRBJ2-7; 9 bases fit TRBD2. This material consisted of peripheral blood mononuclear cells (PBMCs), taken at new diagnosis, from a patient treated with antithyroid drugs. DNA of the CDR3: TGTGCCAGCAGTCCAGAGGGCGGGAGGGCCTACAATGAGCAGTACTTC. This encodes CASSPEGGRAYNEQYF. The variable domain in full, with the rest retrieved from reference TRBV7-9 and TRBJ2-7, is DTGVSQNPRHKITKRGQNVTFRCDPISEHNRLYWYRQTLGQGPEFLTYFQNEAQLEKSRLLSDRFSAERPKGSFSTLEIQRTEQGDSAMYLCASSPEGGRAYNEQYFGPGTRLTVT.